This T cell receptor beta chain comes out of a study of shared clonotypes between healthy human individuals. Regarding the study as a whole: Rarefaction analysis demonstrated incomplete sorted-subset sequencing notwithstanding large depth. Represented diversity (both genetic and exposure-history) was limited by the small number of donors.

The CDR3 is 13 residues long. V dropped 4 bases and J dropped 7; count of bases not matched to a gene: 6. Germline V gene lookup returns CDR1 PRHDT and CDR2 FYEKMQ (reference sequence). TCRdb's copy holds only in-frame clones and misses some; the assay was immunoSEQ multiplex PCR. The profile covers about 2.2 million clones, with around 93% appearing a single time and about 1.8% taken by the ten largest. As for this clone: Its antigen is currently unknown.

As defined, naive CD8 cells were CD45RO-negative and positively selected for CCR7, with terminally differentiated effector memory CD45RA+ cells excluded. Every donor, a Caucasian adult, lived in Nashville, Tennessee. This sequence originates from a man aged 18-30 years in good health. Some clones in this sample may be carry-over from other donors' samples. The sample was naive CD8+ T cells from PBMCs. The chain combines TRBV13 with TRBJ2-7; 8 nucleotides agree with TRBD1. CDR3 nucleotide sequence: TGTGCCAGCAGCTCCCTAAGGGACAGGGAGCAGTACTTC. Translated, it gives CASSSLRDREQYF.